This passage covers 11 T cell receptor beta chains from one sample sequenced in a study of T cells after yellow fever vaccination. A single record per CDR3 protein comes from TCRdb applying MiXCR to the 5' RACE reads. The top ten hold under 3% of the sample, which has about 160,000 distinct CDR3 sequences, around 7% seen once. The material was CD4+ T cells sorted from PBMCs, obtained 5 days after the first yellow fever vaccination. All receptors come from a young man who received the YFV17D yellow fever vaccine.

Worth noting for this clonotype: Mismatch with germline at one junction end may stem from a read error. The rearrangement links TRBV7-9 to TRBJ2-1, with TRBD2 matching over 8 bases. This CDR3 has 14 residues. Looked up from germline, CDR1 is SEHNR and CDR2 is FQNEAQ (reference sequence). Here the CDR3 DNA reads TGTGCCAGCAGTATAGCGGGGAGCTACAATGTGCAGTTCTTC. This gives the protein CASSIAGSYNVQFF.

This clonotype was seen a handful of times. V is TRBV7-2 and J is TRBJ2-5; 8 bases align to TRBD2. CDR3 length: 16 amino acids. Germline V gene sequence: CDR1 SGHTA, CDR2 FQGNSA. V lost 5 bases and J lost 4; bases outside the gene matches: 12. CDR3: CASSIGSGGPGETQYF. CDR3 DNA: TGTGCCAGCAGCATAGGGAGCGGGGGCCCTGGAGAGACCCAGTACTTC.

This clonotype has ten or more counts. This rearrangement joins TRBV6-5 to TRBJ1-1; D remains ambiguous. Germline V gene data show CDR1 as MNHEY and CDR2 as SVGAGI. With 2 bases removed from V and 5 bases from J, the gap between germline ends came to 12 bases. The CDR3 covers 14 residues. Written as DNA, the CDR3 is TGTGCCAGCAGTTACCAAATAACAGCTACTGAAGCTTTCTTT. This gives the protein CASSYQITATEAFF.

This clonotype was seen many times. The CDR3 region has the DNA TGTGCCAGCAGCTTCCTGGTGATGAGAGACGAGCAGTACTTC. Its translation: CASSFLVMRDEQYF. V usage is TRBV7-9 and J usage is TRBJ2-7; D is uncertain. The CDR3 has 14 residues. V was cut by 3 bases and J by 5 bases, with 14 bases left in between. Germline-derived CDR1 and CDR2 are SEHNR and FQNEAQ (reference sequence). Full variable domain (outside the CDR3, taken from reference TRBV7-9 and TRBJ2-7): DTGVSQNPRHKITKRGQNVTFRCDPISEHNRLYWYRQTLGQGPEFLTYFQNEAQLEKSRLLSDRFSAERPKGSFSTLEIQRTEQGDSAMYLCASSFLVMRDEQYFGPGTRLTVT.

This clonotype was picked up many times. CDR3 DNA sequence: TGTGCCAGCAGTTCCGACAGGGATCAGCCCCAGCATTTT. Protein sequence: CASSSDRDQPQHF. V and J are TRBV6-5 and TRBJ1-5; TRBD1 matches 7 bases. Germline CDR1 reads MNHEY; CDR2 reads SVGAGI. There are 13 residues in the CDR3. Trimming removed 4 bases from V and 5 bases from J; junction bases left unmatched: 2.

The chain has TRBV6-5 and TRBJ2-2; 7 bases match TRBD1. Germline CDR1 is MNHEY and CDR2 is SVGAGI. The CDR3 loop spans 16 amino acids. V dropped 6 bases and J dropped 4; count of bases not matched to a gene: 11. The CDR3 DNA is TGTGCCAGCAGCTATACAGGGGCCCATCTCACCGGGGAGCTGTTTTTT. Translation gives CASSYTGAHLTGELFF.

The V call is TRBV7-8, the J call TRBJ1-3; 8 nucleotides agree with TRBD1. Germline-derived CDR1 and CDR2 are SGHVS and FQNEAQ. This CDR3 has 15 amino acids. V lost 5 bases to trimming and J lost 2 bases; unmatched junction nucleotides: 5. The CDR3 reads CASSSDRGPGNTIYF. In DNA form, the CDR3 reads TGTGCCAGCAGCAGCGACAGGGGCCCTGGAAACACCATATATTTT. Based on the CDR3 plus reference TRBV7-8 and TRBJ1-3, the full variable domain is GAGVSQSPRYKVAKRGQDVALRCDPISGHVSLFWYQQALGQGPEFLTYFQNEAQLDKSGLPSDRFFAERPEGSVSTLKIQRTQQEDSAVYLCASSSDRGPGNTIYFGEGSWLTVV.

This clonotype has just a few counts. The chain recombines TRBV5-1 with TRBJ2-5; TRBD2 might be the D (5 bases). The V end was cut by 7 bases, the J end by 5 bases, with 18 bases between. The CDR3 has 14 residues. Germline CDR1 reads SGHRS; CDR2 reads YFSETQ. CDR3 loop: CASGPLGELETQYF. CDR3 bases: TGCGCCAGCGGCCCCCTCGGGGAGTTGGAGACCCAGTACTTC.

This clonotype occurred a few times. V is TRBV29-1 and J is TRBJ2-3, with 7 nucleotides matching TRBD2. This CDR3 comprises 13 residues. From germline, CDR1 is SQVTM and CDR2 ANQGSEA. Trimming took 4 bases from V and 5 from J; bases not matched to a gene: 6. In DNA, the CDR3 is TGCAGCGTTGCCGGACTAGTTGGAGATACGCAGTATTTT. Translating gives CSVAGLVGDTQYF.

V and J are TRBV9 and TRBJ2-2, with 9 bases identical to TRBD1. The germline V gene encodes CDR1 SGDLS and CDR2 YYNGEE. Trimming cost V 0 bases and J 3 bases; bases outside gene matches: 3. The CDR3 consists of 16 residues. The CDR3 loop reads CASSVAGDRDTGELFF. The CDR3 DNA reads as TGTGCCAGCAGCGTAGCCGGGGACAGGGACACCGGGGAGCTGTTTTTT.

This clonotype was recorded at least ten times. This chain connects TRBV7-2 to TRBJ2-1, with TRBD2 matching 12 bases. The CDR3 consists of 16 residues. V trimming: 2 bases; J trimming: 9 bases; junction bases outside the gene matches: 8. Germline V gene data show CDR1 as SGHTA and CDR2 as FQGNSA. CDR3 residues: CASSLIASGGEIEQFF. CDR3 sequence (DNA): TGTGCCAGCAGCTTAATTGCTAGCGGGGGGGAGATTGAGCAGTTCTTC.